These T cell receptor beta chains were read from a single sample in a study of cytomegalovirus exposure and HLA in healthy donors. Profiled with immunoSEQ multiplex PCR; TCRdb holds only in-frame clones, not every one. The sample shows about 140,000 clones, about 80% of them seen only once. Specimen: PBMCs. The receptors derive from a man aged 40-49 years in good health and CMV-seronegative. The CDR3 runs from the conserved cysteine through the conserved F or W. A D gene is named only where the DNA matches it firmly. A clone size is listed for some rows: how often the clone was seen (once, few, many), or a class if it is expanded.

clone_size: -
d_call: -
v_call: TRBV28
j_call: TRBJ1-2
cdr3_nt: TGTGCCAGCAGCCAGGGTAGTGTTGGCTACACCTTC
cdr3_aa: CASSQGSVGYTF

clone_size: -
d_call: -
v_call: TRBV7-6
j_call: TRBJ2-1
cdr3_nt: TGTGCCAGCAGCTTACAGGGAGGCCTGACCTACAATGAGCAGTTCTTC
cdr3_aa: CASSLQGGLTYNEQFF

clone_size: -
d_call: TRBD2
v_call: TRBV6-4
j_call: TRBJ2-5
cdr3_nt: TGTGCCAGCAGTCTTCGGCTAGCGGGGCGAGAGACCCAGTACTTC
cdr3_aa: CASSLRLAGRETQYF

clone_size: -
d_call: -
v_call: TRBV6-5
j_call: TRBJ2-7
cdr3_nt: TGTGCCAGCAGCCCCGGAGGTGGAGGCTCCTACGAGCAGTACTTC
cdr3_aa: CASSPGGGGSYEQYF

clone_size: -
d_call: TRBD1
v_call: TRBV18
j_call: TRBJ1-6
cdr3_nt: TGTGCCAGCTCACCACCGATGGGACAGAGGATAGGGTCACCCCTCCACTTT
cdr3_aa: CASSPPMGQRIGSPLHF

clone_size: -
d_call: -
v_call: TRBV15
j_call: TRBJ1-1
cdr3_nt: TGTGCCACCAGCGGGCCGATGAACACTGAAGCTTTCTTT
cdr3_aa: CATSGPMNTEAFF

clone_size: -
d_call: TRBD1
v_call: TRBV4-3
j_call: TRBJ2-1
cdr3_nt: TGCGCCAGCAGCCAGGCCGGGACAGGGTCACATGAGCAGTTCTTC
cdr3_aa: CASSQAGTGSHEQFF

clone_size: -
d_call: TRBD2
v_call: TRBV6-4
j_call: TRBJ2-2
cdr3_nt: TGTGCCAGCACCGCGACTAGCGGGGGCACCGGGGAGCTGTTTTTT
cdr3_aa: CASTATSGGTGELFF

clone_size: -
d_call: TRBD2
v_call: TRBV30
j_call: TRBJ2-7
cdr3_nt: TGTGCCTGGAGTGTACGCCTAGCGGGGGGAAATTACGAGCAGTACTTC
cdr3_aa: CAWSVRLAGGNYEQYF

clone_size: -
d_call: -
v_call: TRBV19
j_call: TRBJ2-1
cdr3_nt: TGTGCCAGTAGCATCTACAATGAGCAGTTCTTC
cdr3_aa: CASSIYNEQFF

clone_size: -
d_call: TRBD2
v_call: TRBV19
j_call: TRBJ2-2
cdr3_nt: TGTGCCAGTAGTACTCCACCTAGCGGGGGCTACACCGGGGAGCTGTTTTTT
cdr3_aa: CASSTPPSGGYTGELFF

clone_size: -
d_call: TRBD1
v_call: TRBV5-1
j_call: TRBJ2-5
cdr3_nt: TGCGCCAGCAGACCGGGACAGGGAATTCGGAAGACCCAGTACTTC
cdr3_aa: CASRPGQGIRKTQYF

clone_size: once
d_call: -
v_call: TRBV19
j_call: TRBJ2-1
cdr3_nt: TGTGCCAGTAGTAGGGCCCTAGGACAGTACAATGAGCAGTTCTTC
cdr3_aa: CASSRALGQYNEQFF

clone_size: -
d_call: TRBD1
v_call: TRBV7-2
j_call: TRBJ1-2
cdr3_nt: TGTGCCAGCAGCTTCGGATTGGGACAGGGGGACGGCTACACCTTC
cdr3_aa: CASSFGLGQGDGYTF

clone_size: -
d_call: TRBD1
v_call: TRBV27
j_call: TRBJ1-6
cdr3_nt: TGTGCCAGCAGTACCTCCAGCCCGGGACAGGGAGTCTTCTATAATTCACCCCTCCACTTT
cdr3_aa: CASSTSSPGQGVFYNSPLHF

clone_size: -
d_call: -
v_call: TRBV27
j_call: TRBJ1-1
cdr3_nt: TGTGCCAGCAGTTTAGTAGACAGAAGAAGCACTGACGCTTTCTTT
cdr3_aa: CASSLVDRRSTDAFF

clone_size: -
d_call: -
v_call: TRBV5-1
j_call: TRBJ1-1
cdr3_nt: TGCGCCAGCAGCGAACAGGGAATTAGGACTGAAGCTTTCTTT
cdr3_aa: CASSEQGIRTEAFF

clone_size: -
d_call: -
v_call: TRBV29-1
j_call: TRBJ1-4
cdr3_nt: TGCAGCGTTTCCCTAGGGGGTGAAAAACTGTTTTTT
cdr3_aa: CSVSLGGEKLFF

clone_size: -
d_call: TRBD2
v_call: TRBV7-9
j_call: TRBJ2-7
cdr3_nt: TGTGCCAGCAGCTTAGAAGGACTAGGGTCCGACGAGCAGTACTTC
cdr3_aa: CASSLEGLGSDEQYF

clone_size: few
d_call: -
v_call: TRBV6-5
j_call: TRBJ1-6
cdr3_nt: TGTGCCAGCAGTTATAATGAGGGAAGTTCACCCCTCCACTTT
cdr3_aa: CASSYNEGSSPLHF

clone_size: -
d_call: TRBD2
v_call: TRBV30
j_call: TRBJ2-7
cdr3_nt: TGTGCCTGGAGTGTACAGAGGGGACTAGCGGGCGAGCAGTACTTC
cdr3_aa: CAWSVQRGLAGEQYF

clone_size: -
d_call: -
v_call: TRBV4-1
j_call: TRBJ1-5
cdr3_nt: TGCGCCAGCAGCCAAGTTCCAGGGGATAGCAATCAGCCCCAGCATTTT
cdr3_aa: CASSQVPGDSNQPQHF

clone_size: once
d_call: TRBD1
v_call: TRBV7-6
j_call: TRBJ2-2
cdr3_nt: TGTGCCAGCAGCTACCGGGGGGACAGGGACCCATCGGGGGAGCTGTTTTTT
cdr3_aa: CASSYRGDRDPSGELFF

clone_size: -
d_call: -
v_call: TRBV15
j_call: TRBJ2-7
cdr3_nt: TGTGCCACCAGCAGAGACAGGGTCGGAGACGAGCAGTACTTC
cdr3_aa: CATSRDRVGDEQYF